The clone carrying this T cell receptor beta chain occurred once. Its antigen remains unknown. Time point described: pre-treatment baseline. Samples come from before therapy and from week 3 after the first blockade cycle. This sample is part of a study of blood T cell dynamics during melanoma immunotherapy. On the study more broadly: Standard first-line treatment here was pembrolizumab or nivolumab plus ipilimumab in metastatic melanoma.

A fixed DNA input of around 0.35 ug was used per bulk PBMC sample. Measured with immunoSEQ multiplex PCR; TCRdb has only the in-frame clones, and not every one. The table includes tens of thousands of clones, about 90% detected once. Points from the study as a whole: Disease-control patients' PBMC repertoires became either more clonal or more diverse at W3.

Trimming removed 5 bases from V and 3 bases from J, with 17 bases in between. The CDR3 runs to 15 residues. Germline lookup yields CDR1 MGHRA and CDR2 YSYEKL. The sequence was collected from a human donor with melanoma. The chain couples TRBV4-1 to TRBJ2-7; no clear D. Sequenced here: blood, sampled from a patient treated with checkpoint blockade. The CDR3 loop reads CASSESINGDYEQYF. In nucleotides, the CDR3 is TGCGCCAGCAGCGAAAGCATAAATGGGGACTACGAGCAGTACTTC.